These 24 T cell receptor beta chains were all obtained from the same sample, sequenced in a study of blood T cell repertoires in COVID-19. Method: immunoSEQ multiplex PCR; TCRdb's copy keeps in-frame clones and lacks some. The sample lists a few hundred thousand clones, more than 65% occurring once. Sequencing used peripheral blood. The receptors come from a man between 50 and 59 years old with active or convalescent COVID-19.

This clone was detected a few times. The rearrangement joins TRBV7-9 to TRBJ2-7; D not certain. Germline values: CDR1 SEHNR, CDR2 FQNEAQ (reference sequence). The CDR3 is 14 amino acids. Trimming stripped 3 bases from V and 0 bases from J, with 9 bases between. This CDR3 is CASSFPGSSYEQYF. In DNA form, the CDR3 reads TGTGCCAGCAGCTTCCCGGGTAGCTCCTACGAGCAGTACTTC.

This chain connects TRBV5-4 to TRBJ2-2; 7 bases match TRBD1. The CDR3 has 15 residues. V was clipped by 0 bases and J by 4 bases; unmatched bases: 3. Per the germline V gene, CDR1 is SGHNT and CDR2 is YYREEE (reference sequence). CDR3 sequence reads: CASSLEGAGTGELFF. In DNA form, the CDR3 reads TGTGCCAGCAGCTTGGAGGGGGCCGGCACCGGGGAGCTGTTTTTT.

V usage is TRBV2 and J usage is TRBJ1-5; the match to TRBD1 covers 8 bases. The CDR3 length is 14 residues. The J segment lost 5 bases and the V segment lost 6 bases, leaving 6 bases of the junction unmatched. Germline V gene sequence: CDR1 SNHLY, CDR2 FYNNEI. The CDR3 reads CASRLDRVDQPQHF. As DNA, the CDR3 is TGTGCCAGCAGGCTGGACAGGGTGGATCAGCCCCAGCATTTT.

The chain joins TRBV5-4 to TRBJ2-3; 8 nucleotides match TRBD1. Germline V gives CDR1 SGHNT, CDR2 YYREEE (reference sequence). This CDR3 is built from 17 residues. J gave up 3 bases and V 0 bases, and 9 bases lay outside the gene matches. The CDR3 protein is CASSLEPGQGFTDTQYF. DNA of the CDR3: TGTGCCAGCAGCTTGGAGCCTGGACAGGGTTTTACAGATACGCAGTATTTT.

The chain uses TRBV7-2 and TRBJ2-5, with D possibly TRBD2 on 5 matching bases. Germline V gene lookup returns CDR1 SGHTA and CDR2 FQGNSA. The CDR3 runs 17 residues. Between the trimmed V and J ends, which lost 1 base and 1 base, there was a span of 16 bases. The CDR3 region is CASSLGTQAGSQETQYF. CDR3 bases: TGTGCCAGCAGCTTAGGGACCCAGGCGGGCTCCCAAGAGACCCAGTACTTC.

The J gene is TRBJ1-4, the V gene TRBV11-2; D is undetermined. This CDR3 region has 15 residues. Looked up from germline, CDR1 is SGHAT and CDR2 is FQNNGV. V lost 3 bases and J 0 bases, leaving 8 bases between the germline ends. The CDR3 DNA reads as TGTGCCAGCAGCTTCCCGGGATCAACTAATGAAAAACTGTTTTTT. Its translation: CASSFPGSTNEKLFF.

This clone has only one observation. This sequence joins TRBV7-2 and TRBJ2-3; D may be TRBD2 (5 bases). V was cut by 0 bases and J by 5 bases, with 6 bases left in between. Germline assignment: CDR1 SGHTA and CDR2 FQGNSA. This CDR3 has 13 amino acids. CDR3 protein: CASSLAEEDTQYF. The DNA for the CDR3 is TGTGCCAGCAGCTTAGCGGAGGAAGATACGCAGTATTTT.

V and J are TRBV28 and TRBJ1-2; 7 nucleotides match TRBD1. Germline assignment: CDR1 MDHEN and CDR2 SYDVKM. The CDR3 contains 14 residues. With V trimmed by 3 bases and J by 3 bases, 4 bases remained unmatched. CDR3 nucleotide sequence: TGTGCCAGCAGTTTGAGGGACAGCCACTATGGCTACACCTTC. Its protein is CASSLRDSHYGYTF.

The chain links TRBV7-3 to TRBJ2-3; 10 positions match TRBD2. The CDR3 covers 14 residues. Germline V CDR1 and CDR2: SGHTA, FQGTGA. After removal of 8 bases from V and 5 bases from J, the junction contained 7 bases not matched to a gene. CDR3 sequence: CASAAGGHIDTQYF. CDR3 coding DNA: TGTGCCAGCGCAGCGGGAGGGCACATAGATACGCAGTATTTT.

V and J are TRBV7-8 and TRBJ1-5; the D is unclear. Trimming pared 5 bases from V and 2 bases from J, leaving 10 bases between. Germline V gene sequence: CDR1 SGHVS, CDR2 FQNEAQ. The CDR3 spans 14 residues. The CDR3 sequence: CASSSRRGNQPQHF. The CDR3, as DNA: TGTGCCAGCAGCAGCCGACGGGGCAATCAGCCCCAGCATTTT.

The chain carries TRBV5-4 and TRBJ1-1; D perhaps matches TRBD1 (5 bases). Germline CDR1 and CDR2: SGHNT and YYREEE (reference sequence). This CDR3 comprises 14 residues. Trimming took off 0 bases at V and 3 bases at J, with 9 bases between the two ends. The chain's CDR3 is CASSLDQGYTEAFF. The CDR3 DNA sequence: TGTGCCAGCAGCTTGGATCAGGGTTACACTGAAGCTTTCTTT.

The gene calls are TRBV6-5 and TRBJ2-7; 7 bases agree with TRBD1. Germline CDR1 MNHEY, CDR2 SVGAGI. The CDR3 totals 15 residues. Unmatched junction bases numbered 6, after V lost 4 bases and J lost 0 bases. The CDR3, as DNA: TGTGCCAGCAGTTCCCCGAGGGGGCCCTCCTACGAGCAGTACGTC. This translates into CASSSPRGPSYEQYV.

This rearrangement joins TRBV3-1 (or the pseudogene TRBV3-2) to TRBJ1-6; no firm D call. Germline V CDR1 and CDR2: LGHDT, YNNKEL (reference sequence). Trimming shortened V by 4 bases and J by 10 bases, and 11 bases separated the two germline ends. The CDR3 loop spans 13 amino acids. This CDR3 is CASSPALRSPLHF. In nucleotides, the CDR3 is TGTGCCAGCAGCCCAGCCCTGAGGTCACCCCTCCACTTT.

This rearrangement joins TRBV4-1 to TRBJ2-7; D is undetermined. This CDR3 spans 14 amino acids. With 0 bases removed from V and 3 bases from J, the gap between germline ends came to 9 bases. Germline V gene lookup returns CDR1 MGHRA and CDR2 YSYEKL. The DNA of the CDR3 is TGCGCCAGCAGCCAAGATCGAACATACTACGAGCAGTACTTC. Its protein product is CASSQDRTYYEQYF.

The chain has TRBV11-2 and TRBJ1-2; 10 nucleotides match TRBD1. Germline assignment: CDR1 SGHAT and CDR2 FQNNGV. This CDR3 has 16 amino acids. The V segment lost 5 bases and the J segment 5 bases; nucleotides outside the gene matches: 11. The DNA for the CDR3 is TGTGCCAGCAGCATAAGGACAGGGGGAGGTGTGTATGGCTACACCTTC. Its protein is CASSIRTGGGVYGYTF.

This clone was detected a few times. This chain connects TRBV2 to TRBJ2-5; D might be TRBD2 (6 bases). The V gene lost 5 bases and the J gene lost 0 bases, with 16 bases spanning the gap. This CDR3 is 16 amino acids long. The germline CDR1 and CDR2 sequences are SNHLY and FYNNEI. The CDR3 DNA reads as TGTGCCAGCAGTCGGGACTTCTCCCCGTACCAAGAGACCCAGTACTTC. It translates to CASSRDFSPYQETQYF.

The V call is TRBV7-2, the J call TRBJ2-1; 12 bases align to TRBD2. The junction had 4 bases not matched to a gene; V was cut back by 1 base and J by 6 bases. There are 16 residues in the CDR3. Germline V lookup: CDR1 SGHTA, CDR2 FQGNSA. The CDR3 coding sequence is TGTGCCAGCAGCTTAGTCGGGACTAGCGGGTCCAATGAGCAGTTCTTC. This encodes CASSLVGTSGSNEQFF.

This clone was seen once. This chain's CDR3 is CASSRTGGWGYTF. The CDR3, as DNA: TGTGCCAGCAGCCGGACAGGGGGCTGGGGCTACACCTTC. J is TRBJ1-2 and V is TRBV28; 11 positions agree with TRBD1. The CDR3 length is 13 residues. Looked up from germline, CDR1 is MDHEN and CDR2 is SYDVKM. Unmatched junction bases numbered 5, after V lost 6 bases and J lost 8 bases.

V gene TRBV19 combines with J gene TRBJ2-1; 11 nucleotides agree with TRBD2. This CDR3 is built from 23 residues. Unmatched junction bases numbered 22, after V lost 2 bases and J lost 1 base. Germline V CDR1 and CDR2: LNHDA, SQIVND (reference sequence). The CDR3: CASSIFDTVVGLAVRGSYNEQFF. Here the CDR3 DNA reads TGTGCCAGTAGTATATTTGATACGGTTGTGGGACTAGCGGTGAGGGGGTCCTACAATGAGCAGTTCTTC.

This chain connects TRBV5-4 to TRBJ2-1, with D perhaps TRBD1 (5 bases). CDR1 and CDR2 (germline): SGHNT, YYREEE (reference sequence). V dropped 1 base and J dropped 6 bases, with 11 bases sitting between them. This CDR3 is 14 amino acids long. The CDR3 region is CASSLLVQGNEQFF. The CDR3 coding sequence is TGTGCCAGCAGCTTGCTTGTTCAGGGCAATGAGCAGTTCTTC.

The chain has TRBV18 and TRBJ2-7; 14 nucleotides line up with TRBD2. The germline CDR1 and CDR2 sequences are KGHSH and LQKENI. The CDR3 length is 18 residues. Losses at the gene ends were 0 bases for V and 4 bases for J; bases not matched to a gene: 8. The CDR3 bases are TGTGCCAGCTCACCACCGGGCGGACTAGCGGGAGGTAGATACGAGCAGTACTTC. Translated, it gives CASSPPGGLAGGRYEQYF.

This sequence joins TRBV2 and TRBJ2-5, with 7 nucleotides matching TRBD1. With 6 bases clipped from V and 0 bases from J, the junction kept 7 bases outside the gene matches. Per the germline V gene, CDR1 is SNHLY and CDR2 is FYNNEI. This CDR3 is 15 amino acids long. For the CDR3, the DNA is TGTGCCAGCAGGGATCCGACAGGGTACCAAGAGACCCAGTACTTC. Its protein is CASRDPTGYQETQYF.

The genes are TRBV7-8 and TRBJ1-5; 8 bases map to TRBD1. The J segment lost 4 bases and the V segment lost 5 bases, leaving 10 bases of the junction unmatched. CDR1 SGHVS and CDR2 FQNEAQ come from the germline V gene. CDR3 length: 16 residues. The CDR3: CASSLKSGQGNQPQHF. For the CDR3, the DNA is TGTGCCAGCAGCCTCAAATCTGGACAGGGAAATCAGCCCCAGCATTTT.

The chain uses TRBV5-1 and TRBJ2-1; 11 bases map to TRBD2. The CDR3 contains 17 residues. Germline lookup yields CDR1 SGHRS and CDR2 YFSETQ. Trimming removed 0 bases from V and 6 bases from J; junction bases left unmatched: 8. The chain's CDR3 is CASSLAPLAGASNEQFF. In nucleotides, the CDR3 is TGCGCCAGCAGCTTGGCCCCACTAGCGGGAGCAAGCAATGAGCAGTTCTTC.